This TCR beta chain was recorded in a study of cytomegalovirus exposure and HLA in healthy donors. Study in general: A prior study identified approximately 110 million unique TCR beta sequences from about 200 million T cells.

Regarding this clone: Antigen: not known.

Trimming removed 4 bases from V and 6 bases from J, with 16 bases in between. Germline loops: CDR1 LGHNA, CDR2 YNFKEQ. The CDR3 extends over 16 amino acids. General study results and limits: In vitro checks showed that a few CMV-associated chains really do target CMV antigens. There were some V segments, including TRBV6-2 and TRBV6-3, excluded as indistinguishable. Reports credit the classifier with highly specific, highly sensitive diagnosis of cytomegalovirus status.

Both 60 Vbeta primers and 13 Jbeta primers went into the PCR. Using immunoSEQ multiplex PCR, the repertoire was profiled, and TCRdb retains in-frame clones only, with some absent. This sample yields more than 95,000 clones, of which approximately 83% are seen a single time; approximately 3.8% belongs to the top ten. The TCR was taken from a woman aged 35 to 49 in good health and CMV-seropositive. The sequencing input was PBMCs. The gene calls are TRBV4-2 and TRBJ1-6; D is perhaps TRBD1 (5 bases). DNA of the CDR3: TGTGCCAGCAGCCGTACCGGGACGGGAGTTAATTCACCCCTCCACTTT. This encodes CASSRTGTGVNSPLHF.